What follows are 17 T cell receptor beta chains derived from one specimen sequenced in a study of cytotoxic CD8 clonotypes in ibrutinib-treated CLL. Libraries were prepared by immunoSEQ multiplex PCR; TCRdb keeps only in-frame clonotypes and omits some of them. The data show roughly 200,000 clones, 72% seen once. This specimen consisted of PBMCs, obtained after 24 months of ibrutinib treatment. The receptor set was obtained from a human donor with chronic lymphocytic leukemia.

This rearrangement joins TRBV6-4 to TRBJ2-1; no definite D call. V was pared by 6 bases and J by 3 bases, with 6 bases between. Germline-derived CDR1 and CDR2 are MRHNA and SNTAGT. The CDR3 spans 12 residues. The CDR3 DNA follows: TGTGCCAGCAGCTCGGACTACAATGAGCAGTTCTTC. Translating gives CASSSDYNEQFF.

This clone was seen only a few times. This chain links TRBV5-6 with TRBJ2-7; 7 nucleotides line up with TRBD1. Germline CDR1 is SGHDT and CDR2 is YYEEEE. V lost 3 bases, J lost 7 bases, and 10 bases stayed unmatched. The CDR3 sequence is 14 residues long. The CDR3 here is CASSYDRAGREQYF. The CDR3 bases are TGTGCCAGCAGCTATGACAGGGCGGGTCGAGAGCAGTACTTC.

The chain combines TRBV7-2 with TRBJ1-2; D is undetermined. V lost 1 base to trimming and J lost 1 base, with 7 bases between them. CDR1 is SGHTA and CDR2 is FQGNSA in the germline V gene. CDR3 length: 14 amino acids. This chain's CDR3 is CASSLEQINYGYTF. Written as DNA, the CDR3 is TGTGCCAGCAGCTTAGAACAAATTAACTATGGCTACACCTTC.

The chain has TRBV29-1 and TRBJ2-1; unclear D gene. The CDR3 runs 10 residues. V lost 7 bases, J lost 5 bases, and 6 bases lay in between. The V gene's germline CDR1 is SQVTM and CDR2 ANQGSEA. Here the CDR3 reads CSGRNNEQFF. The CDR3 coding sequence is TGCAGCGGAAGAAACAATGAGCAGTTCTTC.

The rearrangement uses TRBV30 and TRBJ2-2; 13 bases are a match to TRBD2. Germline CDR1 and CDR2: GTSNPN and SVGIG (reference sequence). This CDR3 region has 18 residues. The V and J ends lost 1 base and 5 bases, in that order; junction bases with no gene match: 10. This CDR3 reads CAWSGQRTSGSGTGELFF. The CDR3 bases are TGTGCCTGGAGTGGTCAACGGACTAGCGGGAGTGGGACCGGGGAGCTGTTTTTT.

The chain combines TRBV30 with TRBJ2-7; 7 bases are a match to TRBD1. The length of the CDR3 is 12 residues. Germline CDR1 GTSNPN, CDR2 SVGIG (reference sequence). After removal of 4 bases from V and 5 bases from J, the junction contained 5 bases not matched to a gene. The CDR3 region is CAWTPTGNEQYF. Written as DNA, the CDR3 is TGTGCCTGGACCCCGACAGGGAACGAGCAGTACTTC.

This clone was recorded a few times. The CDR3 loop reads CASSLAIYEQFF. CDR3 coding DNA: TGTGCCAGCAGCTTGGCTATTTATGAGCAGTTCTTC. The chain uses TRBV5-8 and TRBJ2-1, with unresolved D. The CDR3 spans 12 residues. Germline CDR1 reads SGHTS; CDR2 reads YDEGEE. Trimming stripped 0 bases from V and 8 bases from J, with 6 bases between. Based on the CDR3 plus reference TRBV5-8 and TRBJ2-1, the full variable domain is EAGVTQSPTHLIKTRGQQATLRCSPISGHTSVYWYQQALGLGLQFLLWYDEGEERNRGNFPPRFSGRQFPNYSSELNVNALELEDSALYLCASSLAIYEQFFGPGTRLTVL.

This CDR3 is CASSVVGGTGELFF. Written as DNA, the CDR3 is TGTGCCAGCAGCGTAGTAGGGGGAACCGGGGAGCTGTTTTTT. The V and J genes are TRBV9 and TRBJ2-2; TRBD1 might be the D (6 bases). The CDR3 extends over 14 amino acids. Trimming removed 0 bases at V and 5 bases at J, with 8 bases between. CDR1 and CDR2 (germline): SGDLS, YYNGEE.

The sample holds a few counts of this clone. V is TRBV29-1 and J is TRBJ2-5; the D gene could be TRBD1 or TRBD2 (6 bases each). Looked up from germline, CDR1 is SQVTM and CDR2 is ANQGSEA. The CDR3 has 12 residues. V lost 2 bases to trimming and J lost 6 bases, with 10 bases between them. The DNA of the CDR3 is TGCAGCGTTGAAAAGGGGGGCCAGACCCAGTACTTC. This translates into CSVEKGGQTQYF.

This chain uses TRBV4-3 with TRBJ2-7, with a possible D match to TRBD2 (7 bases). The CDR3 is 17 amino acids. The V end lost 1 base, the J end lost 1 base, and 17 bases lay between the germline ends. Germline V CDR1 and CDR2: LGHNA, YSLEER. The CDR3 loop is CASSQGDTRLASYEQYF. The CDR3 region has the DNA TGCGCCAGCAGCCAAGGGGACACCAGACTAGCATCCTACGAGCAGTACTTC.

The chain has TRBV2 and TRBJ2-7, with D uncertain. Trimming took off 5 bases at V and 3 bases at J, with 2 bases between the two ends. This CDR3 region has 10 residues. Germline V CDR1 and CDR2: SNHLY, FYNNEI. CDR3 DNA: TGTGCCAGCAGTATCTACGAGCAGTACTTC. It encodes CASSIYEQYF. Drawing the rest from reference TRBV2 and TRBJ2-7, the complete variable domain is EPEVTQTPSHQVTQMGQEVILRCVPISNHLYFYWYRQILGQKVEFLVSFYNNEISEKSEIFDDQFSVERPDGSNFTLKIRSTKLEDSAMYFCASSIYEQYFGPGTRLTVT.

V is TRBV2 and J is TRBJ2-3; maybe TRBD2 (5 bases). In germline, CDR1 is SNHLY, CDR2 FYNNEI. V shed 8 bases and J shed 8 bases, with 17 bases lying between them. This CDR3 is 13 amino acids long. The CDR3 loop is CASQRTDLGTQYF. The CDR3, as DNA: TGTGCCAGCCAGAGGACTGATTTGGGTACGCAGTATTTT.

This clone appeared once. The chain has TRBV9 and TRBJ2-1, with TRBD2 identical over 8 bases. The CDR3 has 14 amino acids. CDR1 and CDR2 from the germline V gene are SGDLS and YYNGEE. J was trimmed by 4 bases and V by 6 bases; bases with no gene match: 6. The CDR3 DNA reads TGTGCCAGCACGCGGACGGGAGGGTACAATGAGCAGTTCTTC. It encodes CASTRTGGYNEQFF.

This clone occurred a few times. The J gene is TRBJ1-1, the V gene TRBV4-2, with TRBD1 identical over 8 bases. CDR3 size: 14 residues. Germline CDR1 and CDR2: LGHNA and YNFKEQ. Losses at the gene ends were 6 bases for V and 4 bases for J; bases not matched to a gene: 7. The CDR3 sequence: CASSQGAIGTEAFF. CDR3 DNA: TGTGCCAGCAGTCAGGGGGCGATTGGCACTGAAGCTTTCTTT.

This clone was seen only a few times. The chain is built from TRBV4-1 and TRBJ1-5, with D unresolved. Trimming left V 0 bases short and J 9 bases short, with 15 bases between. Germline CDR1 MGHRA, CDR2 YSYEKL. The CDR3 contains 15 residues. The CDR3 loop reads CASSQDGTSGGPQHF. Written as DNA, the CDR3 is TGCGCCAGCAGCCAAGATGGCACGTCGGGAGGGCCCCAGCATTTT.

This clone was observed a handful of times. The genes are TRBV7-9 and TRBJ2-3; D remains unclear. The CDR3 contains 14 residues. Trimming shortened V by 1 base and J by 1 base, and 6 bases separated the two germline ends. Germline V gene lookup returns CDR1 SEHNR and CDR2 FQNEAQ (reference sequence). Here the CDR3 reads CASSLGVGTDTQYF. The CDR3 DNA follows: TGTGCCAGCAGCTTAGGTGTCGGCACAGATACGCAGTATTTT.

The J gene is TRBJ2-5, the V gene TRBV18; D gene unclear. The CDR3 has 14 residues. CDR1 is KGHSH and CDR2 is LQKENI in the germline V gene. V lost 2 bases and J 2 bases, leaving 9 bases between the germline ends. This CDR3 is CASSPFAQQETQYF. The CDR3 nucleotides read TGTGCCAGCTCACCATTCGCCCAGCAAGAGACCCAGTACTTC.